These 3 T cell receptor beta chains share one sample of origin, sequenced in a study of cytomegalovirus exposure and HLA in healthy donors. PCR primers comprised 60 Vbeta and 13 Jbeta primers. Repertoires were generated with immunoSEQ multiplex PCR, while TCRdb's copy carries only in-frame clones and drops some. The sample has fewer than 250,000 clones, roughly 74% seen once. The sequencing sample was made of PBMCs. The receptors were gathered from a woman in her twenties or thirties in good health and CMV-seropositive.

The chain links TRBV6-5 to TRBJ2-1; D uncertain. The germline V and J ends were trimmed by 2 bases and 4 bases, with 9 bases remaining between them. Germline CDR1 reads MNHEY; CDR2 reads SVGAGI. The CDR3 runs to 14 residues. In DNA, the CDR3 is TGTGCCAGCAGTTACCGCCCAGCGTACAATGAGCAGTTCTTC. It encodes CASSYRPAYNEQFF.

This chain joins TRBV2 and TRBJ2-1; TRBD1 matches at 8 bases. This CDR3 region has 15 residues. Trimming at V came to 4 bases and at J to 9 bases, leaving 11 bases not matched to a gene. Germline CDR1 and CDR2: SNHLY and FYNNEI. For the CDR3, the DNA is TGTGCCAGCAGTGTTCTGGACAGGGTGGTAGGTGAGCAGTTCTTC. Translated, it gives CASSVLDRVVGEQFF.

This clone was counted at least ten times. The chain uses TRBV6-5 and TRBJ1-5; D unresolved. Trimming removed 5 bases from V and 11 bases from J, with 13 bases in between. Germline V lookup: CDR1 MNHEY, CDR2 SVGAGI. This CDR3 has 12 residues. The chain's CDR3 is CASSLPGGAQHF. CDR3 coding DNA: TGTGCCAGCAGTCTACCCGGAGGTGCCCAGCATTTT.